A single sample is the source of the 9 T cell receptor beta chains below, sequenced in a study of blood T cell repertoires in COVID-19. Here immunoSEQ multiplex PCR was the method, and the copy in TCRdb shows in-frame clones only, minus some. The sample lists under 300,000 clones, about 83% occurring once. Material: peripheral blood. These receptors originate from a man older than 75 with acute or convalescent COVID-19.

There are a few counts of this clone. The rearrangement joins TRBV2 to TRBJ2-7, with 9 bases that match TRBD2. This CDR3 is 17 amino acids long. Germline loops: CDR1 SNHLY, CDR2 FYNNEI. After removal of 3 bases from V and 2 bases from J, the junction contained 11 bases not matched to a gene. The CDR3 DNA follows: TGTGCCAGCAGTGACTCTAGCGGGATCCTAAGGGCCTACGAGCAGTACTTC. Protein product: CASSDSSGILRAYEQYF.

This clone was recorded once. The chain is built from TRBV7-2 and TRBJ2-5, with 8 bases that match TRBD2. CDR1 and CDR2 (germline): SGHTA, FQGNSA. The CDR3 covers 16 residues. The V segment lost 2 bases and the J segment 5 bases; nucleotides outside the gene matches: 10. The CDR3, as DNA: TGTGCCAGCAGCTTAAGGCAGCGGGGGATCGGGGAGACCCAGTACTTC. Its protein product is CASSLRQRGIGETQYF.

The J gene is TRBJ1-5, the V gene TRBV10-3, with a tentative D call TRBD1 (6 bases). V was shortened by 6 bases and J by 1 base, with 16 bases between the two germline ends. Looked up from germline, CDR1 is ENHRY and CDR2 is SYGVKD. The CDR3 covers 16 residues. Here the CDR3 DNA reads TGTGCCATCAGGAGCGAAACAGGGACCAGCAATCAGCCCCAGCATTTT. Protein: CAIRSETGTSNQPQHF.

The V call is TRBV27, the J call TRBJ2-5; 12 bases align to TRBD2. V shed 6 bases and J 5 bases; nucleotides not matched to a gene: 16. Germline loops: CDR1 MNHEY, CDR2 SMNVEV (reference sequence). CDR3 length: 18 amino acids. CDR3 in amino acids: CASSPGLAGLLRVETQYF. The DNA of the CDR3 is TGTGCCAGCAGCCCCGGACTAGCGGGACTGCTAAGGGTGGAGACCCAGTACTTC.

This clone was detected only a few times. Here the CDR3 DNA reads TGTGCCAGTGAGATTCTAAAAAATCAGCCCCAGCATTTT. Residues: CASEILKNQPQHF. The V gene is TRBV6-5, the J gene TRBJ1-5; D remains unclear. This CDR3 region has 13 residues. With 9 bases removed from V and 4 bases from J, the gap between germline ends came to 13 bases. Germline V gene lookup returns CDR1 MNHEY and CDR2 SVGAGI.

This rearrangement joins TRBV6-5 to TRBJ1-4, with D hard to call. Germline V gene lookup returns CDR1 MNHEY and CDR2 SVGAGI. CDR3 length: 13 amino acids. Between the trimmed V and J ends, which lost 2 bases and 7 bases, there was a span of 8 bases. The CDR3 bases are TGTGCCAGCAGTTACGGAGGAGGTGAAAAACTGTTTTTT. Protein: CASSYGGGEKLFF.

The V call is TRBV5-1, the J call TRBJ1-6, with TRBD1 as a possible D gene (5 bases). Trimming pared 10 bases from V and 6 bases from J, leaving 11 bases between. Germline CDR1 is SGHRS and CDR2 is YFSETQ. The CDR3 has 12 residues. The CDR3 DNA follows: TGCGCCTCGCGGGGGGTTAATTCACCCCTCCACTTT. The encoded protein is CASRGVNSPLHF. Full variable domain (outside the CDR3, taken from reference TRBV5-1 and TRBJ1-6): KAGVTQTPRYLIKTRGQQVTLSCSPISGHRSVSWYQQTPGQGLQFLFEYFSETQRNKGNFPGRFSGRQFSNSRSEMNVSTLELGDSALYLCASRGVNSPLHFGNGTRLTVT.

The chain uses TRBV27 and TRBJ1-5, with TRBD1 matching over 7 bases. Per germline, CDR1 MNHEY and CDR2 SMNVEV (reference sequence). Trimming at V came to 3 bases and at J to 4 bases, leaving 3 bases not matched to a gene. This CDR3 contains 14 residues. CDR3 amino acids: CASSFSTGNQPQHF. Here the CDR3 DNA reads TGTGCCAGCAGTTTCTCGACAGGGAATCAGCCCCAGCATTTT.

The rearrangement joins TRBV24-1 to TRBJ2-1; 7 bases are shared with TRBD2. The germline CDR1 and CDR2 sequences are KGHDR and SFDVKD. Germline trimming cut 4 bases from V and 2 bases from J; bases unmatched to any gene: 7. The CDR3 runs 16 residues. CDR3 amino acids: CATSDAIGTTYNEQFF. CDR3 sequence (DNA): TGTGCCACCAGTGACGCGATAGGGACTACCTACAATGAGCAGTTCTTC.